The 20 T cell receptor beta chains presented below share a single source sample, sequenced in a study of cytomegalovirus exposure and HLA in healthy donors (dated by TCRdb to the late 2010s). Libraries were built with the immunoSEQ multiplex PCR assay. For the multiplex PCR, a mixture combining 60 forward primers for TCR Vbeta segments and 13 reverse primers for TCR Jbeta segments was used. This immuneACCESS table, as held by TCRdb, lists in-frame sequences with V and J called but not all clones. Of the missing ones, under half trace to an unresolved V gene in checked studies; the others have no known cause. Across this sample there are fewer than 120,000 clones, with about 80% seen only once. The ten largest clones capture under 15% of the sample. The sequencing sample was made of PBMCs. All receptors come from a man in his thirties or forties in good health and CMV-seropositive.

The CDR3 sequence is CASSATSVGEGEQFF. The CDR3 coding sequence is TGTGCCAGCAGCGCGACTAGCGTAGGGGAGGGTGAGCAGTTCTTC. The rearrangement uses TRBV5-4 and TRBJ2-1, with TRBD2 identical over 8 bases. The CDR3 contains 15 residues. The ends lost 4 bases at V and 9 bases at J; junction bases unmatched: 12. Per the germline V gene, CDR1 is SGHNT and CDR2 is YYREEE (reference sequence).

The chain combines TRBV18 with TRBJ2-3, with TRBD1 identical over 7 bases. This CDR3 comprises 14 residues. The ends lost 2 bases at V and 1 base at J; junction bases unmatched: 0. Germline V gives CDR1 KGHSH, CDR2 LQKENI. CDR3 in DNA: TGTGCCAGCTCACCAGGACAGGGCACAGATACGCAGTATTTT. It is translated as CASSPGQGTDTQYF.

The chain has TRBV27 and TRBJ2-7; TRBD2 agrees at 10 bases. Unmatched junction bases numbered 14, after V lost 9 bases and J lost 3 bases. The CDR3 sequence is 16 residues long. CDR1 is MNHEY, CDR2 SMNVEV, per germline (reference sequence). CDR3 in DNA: TGTGCCAGTCATAAATGGCTAGCGGGGGAATACTACGAGCAGTACTTC. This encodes CASHKWLAGEYYEQYF.

In DNA form, the CDR3 reads TGCGCCAGCAGCTTGGCCGGGCAGGGGGCATCGTATGAGCAGTACTTC. Translation gives CASSLAGQGASYEQYF. The chain has TRBV5-1 and TRBJ2-7; 8 bases are shared with TRBD1. CDR1 and CDR2 from the germline V gene are SGHRS and YFSETQ. This CDR3 spans 16 amino acids. V shed 0 bases, J shed 7 bases, and the junction held 12 bases outside the gene matches. Drawing the rest from reference TRBV5-1 and TRBJ2-7, the complete variable domain is KAGVTQTPRYLIKTRGQQVTLSCSPISGHRSVSWYQQTPGQGLQFLFEYFSETQRNKGNFPGRFSGRQFSNSRSEMNVSTLELGDSALYLCASSLAGQGASYEQYFGPGTRLTVT.

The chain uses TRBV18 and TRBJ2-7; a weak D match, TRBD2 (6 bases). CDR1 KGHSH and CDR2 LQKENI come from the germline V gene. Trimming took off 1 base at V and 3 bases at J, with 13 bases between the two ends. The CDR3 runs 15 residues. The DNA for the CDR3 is TGTGCCAGCTCACCACGTGTCGCGGAGGGCTACGAGCAGTACTTC. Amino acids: CASSPRVAEGYEQYF.

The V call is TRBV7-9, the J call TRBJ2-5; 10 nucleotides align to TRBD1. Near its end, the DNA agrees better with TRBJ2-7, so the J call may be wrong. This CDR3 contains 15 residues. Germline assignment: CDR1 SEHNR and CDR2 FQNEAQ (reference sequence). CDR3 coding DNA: TGTGCCAGCAGCCGAGGACAGGGGGTCTCCTACGAGCAGTACTTC. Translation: CASSRGQGVSYEQYF.

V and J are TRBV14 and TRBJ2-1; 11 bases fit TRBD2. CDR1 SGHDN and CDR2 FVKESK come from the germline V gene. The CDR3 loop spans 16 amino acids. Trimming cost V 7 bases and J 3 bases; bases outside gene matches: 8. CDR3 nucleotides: TGTGCCAGCAATGACATAGCGGGGGGGCACTACAATGAGCAGTTCTTC. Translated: CASNDIAGGHYNEQFF.

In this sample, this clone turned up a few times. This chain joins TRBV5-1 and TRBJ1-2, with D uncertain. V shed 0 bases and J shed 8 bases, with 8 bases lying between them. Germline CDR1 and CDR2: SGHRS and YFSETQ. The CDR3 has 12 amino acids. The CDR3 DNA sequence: TGCGCCAGCAGCTTGGGGGCGTCAGGCTACACCTTC. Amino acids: CASSLGASGYTF.

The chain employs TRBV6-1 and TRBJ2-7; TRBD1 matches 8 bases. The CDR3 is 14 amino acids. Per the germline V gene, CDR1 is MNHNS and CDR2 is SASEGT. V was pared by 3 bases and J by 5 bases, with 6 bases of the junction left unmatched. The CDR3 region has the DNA TGTGCCAGCAGTGATTTGGACAGGGTCAACGAGCAGTACTTC. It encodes CASSDLDRVNEQYF.

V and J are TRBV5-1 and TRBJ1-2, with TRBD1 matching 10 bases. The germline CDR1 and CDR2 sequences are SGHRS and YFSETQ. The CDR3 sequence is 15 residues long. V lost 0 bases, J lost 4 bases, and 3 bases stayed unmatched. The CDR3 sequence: CASSLGQGAGYGYTF. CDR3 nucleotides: TGCGCCAGCAGCTTGGGACAGGGGGCTGGCTATGGCTACACCTTC.

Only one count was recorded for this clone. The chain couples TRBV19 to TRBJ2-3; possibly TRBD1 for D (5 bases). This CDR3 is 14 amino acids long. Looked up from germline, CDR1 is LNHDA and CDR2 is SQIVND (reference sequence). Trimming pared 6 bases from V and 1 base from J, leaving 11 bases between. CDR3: CASRMQGGTDTQYF. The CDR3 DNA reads TGTGCCAGTAGGATGCAGGGCGGCACAGATACGCAGTATTTT.

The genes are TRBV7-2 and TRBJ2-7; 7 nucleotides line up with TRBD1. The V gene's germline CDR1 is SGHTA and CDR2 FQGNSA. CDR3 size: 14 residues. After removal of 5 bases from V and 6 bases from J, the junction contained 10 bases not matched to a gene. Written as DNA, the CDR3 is TGTGCCAGCAGCCTACAGGGGCTAAGGGGCGAGCAGTACTTC. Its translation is CASSLQGLRGEQYF.

The CDR3 DNA follows: TGTGCCTGGAGTTCAGAGGCGGGACTAAATGAAAAACTGTTTTTT. Amino acid sequence: CAWSSEAGLNEKLFF. The chain couples TRBV30 to TRBJ1-4, with D perhaps TRBD1 (5 bases). V dropped 2 bases and J dropped 5 bases, with 15 bases sitting between them. CDR1 GTSNPN and CDR2 SVGIG come from the germline V gene (reference sequence). The CDR3 extends over 15 amino acids.

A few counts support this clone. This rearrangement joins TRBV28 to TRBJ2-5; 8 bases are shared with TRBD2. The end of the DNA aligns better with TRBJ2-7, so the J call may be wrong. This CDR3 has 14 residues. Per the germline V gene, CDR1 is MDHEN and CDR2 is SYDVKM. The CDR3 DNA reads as TGTGCCAGCAGTTTAGGCGGGGGGCCCTACGAGCAGTACTTC. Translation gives CASSLGGGPYEQYF.

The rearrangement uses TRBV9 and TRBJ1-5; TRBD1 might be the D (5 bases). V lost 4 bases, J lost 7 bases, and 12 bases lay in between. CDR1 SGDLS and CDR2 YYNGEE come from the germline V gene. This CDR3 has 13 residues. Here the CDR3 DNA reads TGTGCCAGCAGCCCCCTCGGGGGACAGCCCCAGCATTTT. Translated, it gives CASSPLGGQPQHF. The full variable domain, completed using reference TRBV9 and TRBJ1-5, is DSGVTQTPKHLITATGQRVTLRCSPRSGDLSVYWYQQSLDQGLQFLIQYYNGEERAKGNILERFSAQQFPDLHSELNLSSLELGDSALYFCASSPLGGQPQHFGDGTRLSIL.

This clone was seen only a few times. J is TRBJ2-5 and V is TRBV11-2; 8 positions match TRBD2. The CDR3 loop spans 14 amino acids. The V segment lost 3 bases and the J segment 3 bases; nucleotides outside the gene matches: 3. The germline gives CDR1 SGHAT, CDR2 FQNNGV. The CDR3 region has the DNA TGTGCCAGCAGCTTCGTAGCGGGGAAAGAGACCCAGTACTTC. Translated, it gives CASSFVAGKETQYF.

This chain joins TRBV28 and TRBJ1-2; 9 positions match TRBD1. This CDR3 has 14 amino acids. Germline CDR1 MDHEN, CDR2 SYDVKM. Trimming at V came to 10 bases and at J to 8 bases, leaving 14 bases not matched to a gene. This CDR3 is CATGEGQGRRGYTF. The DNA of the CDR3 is TGTGCCACCGGAGAGGGACAGGGACGTCGAGGCTACACCTTC.

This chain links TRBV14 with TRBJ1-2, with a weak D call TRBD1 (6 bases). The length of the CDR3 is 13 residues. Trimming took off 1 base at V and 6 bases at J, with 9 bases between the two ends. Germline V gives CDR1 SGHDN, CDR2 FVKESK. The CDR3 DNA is TGTGCCAGCAGCCAAGGGACAGCAGATGGCTACACCTTC. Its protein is CASSQGTADGYTF.

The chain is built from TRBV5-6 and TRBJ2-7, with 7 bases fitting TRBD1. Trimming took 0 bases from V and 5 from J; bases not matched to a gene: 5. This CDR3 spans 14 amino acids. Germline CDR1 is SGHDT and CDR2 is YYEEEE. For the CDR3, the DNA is TGTGCCAGCAGCTTGGGGCAGGGGGTAAACGAGCAGTACTTC. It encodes CASSLGQGVNEQYF.

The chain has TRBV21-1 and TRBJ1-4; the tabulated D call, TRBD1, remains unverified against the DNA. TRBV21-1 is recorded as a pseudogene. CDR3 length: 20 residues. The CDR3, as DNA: TGTGCCAGCAGCAAAGATCGTCAATCGGTGGACAGGGCCCTATTCAGAAAACTGTTTTTT. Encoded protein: CASSKDRQSVDRALFRKLFF.